This passage covers 18 T cell receptor beta chains from one sample sequenced in a study of response to subunit inactivated influenza vaccine. TCRdb analysed the RT-PCR reads with MiXCR anew, one entry per CDR3 protein. The data contain almost 600,000 distinct CDR3 sequences, 12% to 15% of them singletons. The sample consisted of PBMCs from blood, taken 12 days after vaccination. The receptor set was obtained from a man aged 50 to 60 who received an inactivated influenza vaccine.

J is TRBJ2-7 and V is TRBV5-1; either TRBD1 or TRBD2 may fit D (5 bases each). V lost 4 bases and J lost 4, with 18 bases in between. This CDR3 region has 15 residues. Germline V gene data show CDR1 as SGHRS and CDR2 as YFSETQ. CDR3 loop: CASSPGPSSDYEQYF. The CDR3 nucleotides are TGCGCCAGCAGCCCGGGACCATCATCTGATTACGAGCAGTACTTC.

This chain joins TRBV12-3 or TRBV12-4 and TRBJ2-1, with D possibly called TRBD1 or TRBD2 (5 bases each). The V end was cut by 4 bases, the J end by 8 bases, with 15 bases between. There are 14 residues in the CDR3. CDR3 bases: TGTGCCAGCAGTTACCGGGGCCCGCCCCATGAGCAGTTCTTC. It yields the protein CASSYRGPPHEQFF.

The CDR3 loop reads CASSQGGGYSGSAYEQYF. The CDR3 bases are TGCGCCAGCAGCCAAGGTGGGGGTTATAGCGGGAGTGCCTACGAGCAGTACTTC. This rearrangement joins TRBV4-1 to TRBJ2-7, with 9 bases aligning to TRBD2. Germline values: CDR1 MGHRA, CDR2 YSYEKL. V shed 1 base, J shed 2 bases, and the junction held 12 bases outside the gene matches. The CDR3 contains 18 residues.

This clonotype was seen more than once but under ten times. V usage is TRBV9 and J usage is TRBJ2-3; possible D gene TRBD2, 7 bases. V lost 4 bases to trimming and J lost 6 bases, with 21 bases between them. Germline CDR1 SGDLS, CDR2 YYNGEE. CDR3 length: 16 residues. CDR3: CASSLWGGQQVDTQYF. In nucleotides, the CDR3 is TGTGCCAGCAGCCTTTGGGGGGGGCAGCAGGTGGATACGCAGTATTTT.

This clonotype was seen at least ten times. This chain connects TRBV5-1 to TRBJ2-1, with a weak D call TRBD2 (5 bases). The length of the CDR3 is 15 residues. Trimming removed 1 base at V and 0 bases at J, with 8 bases between. The germline V gene has CDR1 SGHRS and CDR2 YFSETQ. CDR3 sequence (DNA): TGCGCCAGCAGCTTGATCGGGGACTCCTACAATGAGCAGTTCTTC. This gives the protein CASSLIGDSYNEQFF.

In this sample, this clonotype turned up a few times. V gene TRBV7-2 combines with J gene TRBJ1-2; D gene uncertain. This CDR3 is 15 amino acids long. CDR1 is SGHTA, CDR2 FQGNSA, per germline. V was shortened by 0 bases and J by 1 base, with 9 bases between the two germline ends. CDR3 loop: CASSLASADNYGYTF. CDR3 nucleotides: TGTGCCAGCAGCTTAGCGAGTGCGGATAACTATGGCTACACCTTC. Full variable domain (remainder filled in from reference TRBV7-2 and TRBJ1-2): GAGVSQSPSNKVTEKGKDVELRCDPISGHTALYWYRQSLGQGLEFLIYFQGNSAPDKSGLPSDRFSAERTGGSVSTLTIQRTQQEDSAVYLCASSLASADNYGYTFGSGTRLTVV.

This clonotype has a count of ten or more. The CDR3 DNA reads as TGTGCCAGCAGCTGGGCAGTCCAAGAGACCCAGTACTTC. Translated: CASSWAVQETQYF. This rearrangement joins TRBV7-2 to TRBJ2-5; D is unclear. The germline V gene has CDR1 SGHTA and CDR2 FQGNSA. Trimming pared 4 bases from V and 1 base from J, leaving 7 bases between. The CDR3 contains 13 residues.

Remarks on this clonotype: The junction does not match germline at one end; this may be a read error. The chain joins TRBV12-3 or TRBV12-4 to TRBJ2-1, with a possible D match to TRBD2 (5 bases). The CDR3 is made up of 11 amino acids. The CDR3 protein is CASSLGLGVSF. CDR3 DNA sequence: TGTGCCAGCAGTTTAGGTCTGGGAGTTTCCTTC.

This clonotype has only a few counts. This chain links TRBV20-1 with TRBJ2-7; 12 bases are shared with TRBD2. Trimming at V came to 2 bases and at J to 3 bases, leaving 5 bases not matched to a gene. Germline V lookup: CDR1 DFQATT, CDR2 SNEGSKA (reference sequence). There are 15 residues in the CDR3. In DNA, the CDR3 is TGCAGTGCTAGACTCACTAGCGGGGGGTTCTACGAGCAGTACTTC. Translated: CSARLTSGGFYEQYF.

This clonotype has a handful of counts. The gene calls are TRBV5-1 and TRBJ2-2; TRBD2 aligns across 8 bases. The CDR3 totals 16 residues. J lost 0 bases, V lost 3 bases, and 4 bases had no gene match. Germline CDR1 SGHRS, CDR2 YFSETQ. Written as DNA, the CDR3 is TGCGCCAGCAGCTCAGGACTAGCCTCGAACACCGGGGAGCTGTTTTTT. It is translated as CASSSGLASNTGELFF. Full variable domain (missing parts from reference TRBV5-1 and TRBJ2-2): KAGVTQTPRYLIKTRGQQVTLSCSPISGHRSVSWYQQTPGQGLQFLFEYFSETQRNKGNFPGRFSGRQFSNSRSEMNVSTLELGDSALYLCASSSGLASNTGELFFGEGSRLTVL.

This clonotype has more than one count but fewer than ten. The genes are TRBV5-8 and TRBJ1-5, with D possibly matching TRBD1 (6 bases). Germline V gives CDR1 SGHTS, CDR2 YDEGEE. CDR3 length equals 15 residues. V lost 2 bases, J lost 6 bases, and 15 bases lay in between. The CDR3 DNA reads TGTGCCAGCAGCTTAGACAGGTTAGGATTTCAGCCCCAGCATTTT. Amino acid sequence: CASSLDRLGFQPQHF.

The sample holds a few counts of this clonotype. The chain uses TRBV7-2 and TRBJ2-1, with 11 bases identical to TRBD2. Per germline, CDR1 SGHTA and CDR2 FQGNSA. V shed 1 base and J 8 bases; nucleotides not matched to a gene: 4. The CDR3 runs to 15 residues. This CDR3 is CASSLGSSGRYEQFF. In DNA form, the CDR3 reads TGTGCCAGCAGCTTAGGGTCTAGCGGGAGGTATGAGCAGTTCTTC.

J is TRBJ1-6 and V is TRBV7-2; D is possibly TRBD1 (5 bases). The CDR3 loop spans 13 amino acids. V was clipped by 5 bases and J by 9 bases, with 11 bases between them. The germline CDR1 and CDR2 sequences are SGHTA and FQGNSA. The CDR3: CASSAATVSPLHF. DNA of the CDR3: TGTGCCAGCAGCGCCGCGACAGTTTCACCCCTCCACTTT.

This clonotype turned up a few times. The V call is TRBV9, the J call TRBJ2-3; the D gene could be TRBD1 or TRBD2 (5 bases each). Between the trimmed V and J ends, which lost 0 bases and 1 base, there was a span of 9 bases. The CDR3 spans 15 residues. Germline V gives CDR1 SGDLS, CDR2 YYNGEE. The CDR3 sequence: CASSVAEGRTDTQYF. The CDR3 DNA follows: TGTGCCAGCAGCGTAGCCGAGGGGCGCACAGATACGCAGTATTTT.

CDR3 region: CSVGFSARETLDEQFF. The CDR3 DNA follows: TGCAGCGTTGGGTTTTCGGCGCGGGAGACCCTAGATGAGCAGTTCTTC. The chain couples TRBV29-1 to TRBJ2-1, with TRBD2 matching 7 bases. The CDR3 runs to 16 residues. CDR1 and CDR2 (germline): SQVTM, ANQGSEA. The trim removed 4 bases at V and 8 bases at J, leaving 17 bases unmatched.

The chain combines TRBV4-3 with TRBJ2-2, with 7 bases that match TRBD1. This CDR3 region has 17 residues. The V and J ends lost 1 base and 2 bases, in that order; junction bases with no gene match: 7. Germline-derived CDR1 and CDR2 are LGHNA and YSLEER. CDR3 in amino acids: CASSQGIGQANTGELFF. DNA of the CDR3: TGCGCCAGCAGCCAAGGGATCGGACAGGCCAACACCGGGGAGCTGTTTTTT.

This clonotype showed up many times. V usage is TRBV7-2 and J usage is TRBJ2-1, with 11 bases identical to TRBD2. The CDR3 runs 16 residues. The germline V gene has CDR1 SGHTA and CDR2 FQGNSA. V trimming: 5 bases; J trimming: 4 bases; junction bases outside the gene matches: 7. CDR3 sequence reads: CASSIAGTSGYNEQFF. For the CDR3, the DNA is TGTGCCAGCAGCATCGCCGGGACTAGCGGTTACAATGAGCAGTTCTTC.

V usage is TRBV7-2 and J usage is TRBJ2-7, with D unresolved. The V gene's germline CDR1 is SGHTA and CDR2 FQGNSA. This CDR3 is 13 amino acids long. The germline V and J ends were trimmed by 3 bases and 3 bases, with 9 bases remaining between them. CDR3 in amino acids: CASSFGSYYEQYF. The CDR3 DNA follows: TGTGCCAGCAGCTTTGGCAGCTACTACGAGCAGTACTTC. Full variable domain (outside the CDR3, taken from reference TRBV7-2 and TRBJ2-7): GAGVSQSPSNKVTEKGKDVELRCDPISGHTALYWYRQSLGQGLEFLIYFQGNSAPDKSGLPSDRFSAERTGGSVSTLTIQRTQQEDSAVYLCASSFGSYYEQYFGPGTRLTVT.